This TCR beta chain was recovered during a study of cytomegalovirus exposure and HLA in healthy donors. Use of 60 Vbeta and 13 Jbeta primers characterized the PCR. Clones were sequenced by immunoSEQ multiplex PCR, and TCRdb holds only the in-frame ones, with some missing. The sample lists 100,000 to 150,000 clones; 60% to 85% were seen once. V trimming: 1 base; J trimming: 0 bases; junction bases outside the gene matches: 7. CDR1 KGHSH and CDR2 LQKENI come from the germline V gene. The CDR3 contains 19 residues. Donors were nominally healthy when sampled, though unrecorded immune exposures were likely.

This chain links TRBV18 with TRBJ1-6, with 9 positions matching TRBD1. The sequencing sample was made of PBMCs. This receptor was taken from a man aged 25-45 years in good health and CMV-seronegative. CDR3 residues: CASSPLGQGSSSYNSPLHF. CDR3 DNA: TGTGCCAGCTCACCACTGGGACAGGGATCGAGCTCCTATAATTCACCCCTCCACTTT.